This T cell receptor beta chain comes out of a study of vaccination effects on CD4 cells after COVID-19. Study results and caveats: Infection-derived and vaccine-derived clones contracted markedly late after vaccination. From healthy vaccinees, only 1 of 255 vaccine-induced clones also reacted to common cold coronaviruses.

With the ViraFEST assay, the study expanded antigen-specific CD4+ T cells using viral peptide pools, then sequenced them. Culture lasted about ten days before CD4+ T cell isolation. Each well held about 2 million PBMC cultured with roughly 10 ug/ml peptides and about 9.7 IU/ml IL-2. Cultures received IL-2 medium that replaced half the medium on days 3 and 7. Data came from immunoSEQ multiplex PCR; TCRdb stores just in-frame clones and leaves some out. The table includes about 79,000 clones, roughly 74% detected once. In this sample, this clone turned up a few times. The antigen is not known. The V and J ends lost 0 bases and 2 bases respectively, with 9 bases between them. Germline loops: CDR1 SGDLS, CDR2 YYNGEE. The CDR3 has 15 residues.

This receptor was obtained from a human donor who received a COVID-19 vaccine. The chain is built from TRBV9 and TRBJ2-1; D is unclear. The material was CD4+ T cells from PBMCs cultured with HCoV-229E spike peptides, obtained before COVID-19 vaccination. In DNA, the CDR3 is TGTGCCAGCAGCGTAGGACTCGATACCTACAATGAGCAGTTCTTC. Residues: CASSVGLDTYNEQFF.